Listed below are T cell receptor beta chains from one sample, sequenced in a study of blood T cell repertoires in COVID-19. The data were produced by immunoSEQ multiplex PCR, yet TCRdb's version contains in-frame clones alone and is incomplete. The sample holds approximately 190,000 clones, about 80% seen once. Material: peripheral blood. These receptors were obtained from a man aged 25-45 years with active or convalescent COVID-19. Each CDR3 is given with its conserved first and last residue. Fields, in order: clone size, J gene, V gene, D gene, CDR3 protein, CDR3 DNA. D genes are given only for firm matches. Clone size is shown for a subset of rows, as once, few, many or a class of expanded clone.

once TRBJ2-5 TRBV27 . CASSFGRVETQYF TGTGCCAGCAGTTTCGGCAGGGTTGAGACCCAGTACTTC
. TRBJ2-1 TRBV6-2/TRBV6-3 TRBD2 CASSYRTSGYNEQFF TGTGCCAGCAGTTACAGGACTAGCGGATACAATGAGCAGTTCTTC
. TRBJ2-3 TRBV19 . CASSIRTGGGADTQYF TGTGCCAGTAGTATACGGACAGGCGGCGGGGCAGATACGCAGTATTTT
once TRBJ2-1 TRBV7-7 TRBD2 CASSPKRGIYNEQFF TGTGCTAGCAGTCCTAAGCGGGGGATCTACAATGAGCAGTTCTTC
few TRBJ2-3 TRBV29-1 TRBD1 CSSPGTGGATQYF TGCAGCTCCCCTGGGACAGGGGGTGCTACGCAGTATTTT
. TRBJ2-3 TRBV6-5 TRBD2 CASGRKRGGDTQYF TGTGCCAGCGGAAGAAAGCGGGGGGGTGATACGCAGTATTTT
. TRBJ1-5 TRBV19 . CASISGFDRINQPQHF TGTGCCAGTATATCGGGGTTTGATCGGATCAATCAGCCCCAGCATTTT
. TRBJ2-2 TRBV4-3 TRBD2 CASSQPSGSNTGELFF TGCGCCAGCAGCCAACCTAGCGGGAGTAACACCGGGGAGCTGTTTTTT
. TRBJ1-6 TRBV7-6 . CASSLGSYNSPLHF TGTGCCAGCAGCTTAGGCAGCTATAATTCACCCCTCCACTTT
. TRBJ2-7 TRBV19 TRBD1 CASGGTGIFNEQYF TGTGCCAGTGGTGGGACAGGGATTTTCAACGAGCAGTACTTC
. TRBJ1-5 TRBV28 TRBD1 CASSVRDRRQPQHF TGTGCCAGCAGTGTCCGGGACAGGAGGCAGCCCCAGCATTTT
. TRBJ1-2 TRBV30 . CAWSVSVRGYGYTF TGTGCCTGGAGTGTTAGCGTCAGGGGTTATGGCTACACCTTC
. TRBJ1-1 TRBV11-3 TRBD1 CASGQENTEAFF TGTGCCAGCGGACAGGAGAACACTGAAGCTTTCTTT
few TRBJ1-1 TRBV19 TRBD1 CASSWTPRGATEAFF TGTGCCAGTAGTTGGACACCCAGGGGGGCAACTGAAGCTTTCTTT
few TRBJ1-5 TRBV6-2/TRBV6-3 TRBD1 CASSSAGTDIQPQHF TGTGCCAGCAGTTCCGCCGGGACAGACATCCAGCCCCAGCATTTT
. TRBJ1-1 TRBV27 . CASSLIVPTGTNTEAFF TGTGCCAGCAGTTTAATAGTCCCAACAGGGACCAACACTGAAGCTTTCTTT
. TRBJ1-2 TRBV6-6 . CASSAYRAGYTF TGTGCCAGCAGTGCATACAGGGCGGGCTACACCTTC
. TRBJ2-3 TRBV2 TRBD1 CASSRTGQGADTDTQYF TGTGCCAGCAGCCGCACGGGACAGGGGGCAGACACAGATACGCAGTATTTT
. TRBJ1-2 TRBV28 TRBD1 CASRTPGQERARTF TGTGCCAGCAGAACCCCAGGACAGGAACGAGCCCGCACCTTC
. TRBJ2-4 TRBV9 TRBD1 CASSVGTENIQYF TGTGCCAGCAGCGTGGGGACAGAAAACATTCAGTACTTC
. TRBJ1-5 TRBV4-1 TRBD1 CASSQGTGEWQPQHF TGCGCCAGCAGCCAAGGGACAGGGGAGTGGCAGCCCCAGCATTTT
once TRBJ2-1 TRBV9 . CASSVAGGRDNEQFF TGTGCCAGCAGCGTAGCTGGCGGGCGAGACAATGAGCAGTTCTTC
. TRBJ1-1 TRBV29-1 . CSVERGRAEAFF TGCAGCGTTGAACGAGGGAGGGCTGAAGCTTTCTTT
. TRBJ1-6 TRBV6-5 . CASSYSQGNSPLHF TGTGCCAGCAGTTACTCCCAGGGGAATTCACCCCTCCACTTT
. TRBJ1-1 TRBV5-1 . CASSFSGGGNTEAFF TGCGCCAGCAGCTTTTCGGGGGGAGGGAACACTGAAGCTTTCTTT
few TRBJ1-2 TRBV28 . CASSNSRASGYTF TGTGCCAGCAGCAACAGCAGGGCGAGCGGCTACACCTTC
. TRBJ2-6 TRBV18 . CASSQYAGTSGANVLTF TGTGCCAGCTCACAATACGCCGGGACATCCGGGGCCAACGTCCTGACTTTC
. TRBJ1-1 TRBV6-5 TRBD1 CASRLGQVTEAFF TGTGCCAGCAGGCTCGGACAGGTCACTGAAGCTTTCTTT
. TRBJ2-5 TRBV19 TRBD1 CASSRTGGKETQYF TGTGCCAGTAGCCGCACAGGGGGCAAAGAGACCCAGTACTTC
. TRBJ2-1 TRBV29-1 TRBD2 CSVDGGDFYNEQFF TGCAGCGTTGATGGGGGGGACTTTTACAATGAGCAGTTCTTC
. TRBJ2-1 TRBV5-4 . CASSPGRGRSYNEQFF TGTGCCAGCAGCCCTGGACGGGGGAGGTCGTACAATGAGCAGTTCTTC
. TRBJ1-5 TRBV6-2/TRBV6-3 . CASSLGTSQIQPQHF TGTGCCAGCAGTCTTGGCACATCCCAAATCCAGCCCCAGCATTTT
. TRBJ1-4 TRBV7-9 . CASSYHHNGTLNEKLFF TGTGCCAGCAGCTATCACCATAATGGGACACTTAATGAAAAACTGTTTTTT
. TRBJ2-3 TRBV24-1 . CATSDFLGGDTQYF TGTGCCACCAGTGATTTTCTTGGGGGGGATACGCAGTATTTT
. TRBJ2-1 TRBV24-1 TRBD2 CATSDSERGFSNEQFF TGTGCCACCAGTGATTCAGAGCGGGGGTTCAGCAATGAGCAGTTCTTC
. TRBJ1-6 TRBV6-5 . CASSYPDIGSPLHF TGTGCCAGCAGTTACCCGGACATCGGCTCACCCCTCCACTTT
. TRBJ2-5 TRBV5-1 . CASSGGGVQETQYF TGCGCCAGCAGCGGAGGTGGGGTTCAAGAGACCCAGTACTTC
. TRBJ1-3 TRBV3-1/TRBV3-2 TRBD1 CASSPDPGTGEDGNTIYF TGTGCCAGCAGCCCAGACCCCGGGACAGGGGAAGATGGAAACACCATATATTTT
. TRBJ1-1 TRBV9 TRBD1 CASSPQTGGVGEAFF TGTGCCAGCAGCCCCCAGACAGGGGGAGTCGGTGAAGCTTTCTTT
. TRBJ1-3 TRBV4-3 . CASRKDSSSGNTIYF TGCGCCAGCAGAAAGGACAGCAGCTCTGGAAACACCATATATTTT